The clone carrying this T cell receptor beta chain was counted only a few times. Germline loops: CDR1 LGHDT, CDR2 YNNKEL (reference sequence). V lost 1 base to trimming and J lost 2 bases, with 6 bases between them. This CDR3 contains 14 residues. The data originate from a study of blood T cell repertoires in COVID-19. Repertoires were generated with immunoSEQ multiplex PCR, while TCRdb's copy carries only in-frame clones and drops some. The sample lists roughly 130,000 clones, about 80% occurring once. This chain joins TRBV3-1 (or the pseudogene TRBV3-2) and TRBJ1-5; no reliable D call. Material for sequencing was peripheral blood. The sequence was collected from a woman in her sixties with acute or convalescent COVID-19. CDR3 loop: CASSQGQGNQPQHF. The DNA for the CDR3 is TGTGCCAGCAGCCAAGGGCAGGGCAATCAGCCCCAGCATTTT.